The rows below give T cell receptor beta chains drawn from one sample of a study of radiation and T cells in renal cell carcinoma. The table came from immunoSEQ multiplex PCR; TCRdb's copy has only in-frame clones and leaves some out. Here the sample spans just over 95,000 clones, around 84% being singletons. The starting material was blood, obtained from a patient whose treatment included radiotherapy and nephrectomy. These receptors all come from a man between 60 and 75 years old with renal cell carcinoma. Both conserved end residues are trimmed from each CDR3. D genes are given only for firm matches.

cdr3_length,d_call,v_call,j_call,cdr3_aa
17,.,TRBV27,TRBJ2-7,ASSLLRRSGVSKSYEQY
12,.,TRBV4-2,TRBJ1-1,ASSHETGPTEAF
15,TRBD1,TRBV6-1,TRBJ2-6,ASSVGQGAVGANVLT
8,.,TRBV14,TRBJ2-7,ASSPYEQY
17,.,TRBV1,TRBJ2-7,TSSQGGAGLTPRNYEQY
13,.,TRBV4-2,TRBJ1-5,ASSQDTGLNQPQH
13,TRBD2,TRBV6-5,TRBJ2-4,ASSYRGLAENIQY
13,.,TRBV5-8,TRBJ2-3,ASSRGFVSTDTQY
10,.,TRBV10-1,TRBJ1-1,ASSGANAEAF
12,TRBD1,TRBV18,TRBJ2-7,ASSLTGGSYEQY
14,.,TRBV2,TRBJ2-2,ASSPLGTGNTGELF
13,.,TRBV6-1,TRBJ2-5,ASSENSAVTETQY
11,.,TRBV7-1,TRBJ1-2,ASSSTGLYGYT
12,.,TRBV5-4,TRBJ2-5,ASSPGRPQETQY
12,TRBD1,TRBV27,TRBJ2-3,ASSWTGGADTQY
11,.,TRBV27,TRBJ1-1,ASSLAGNTEAF
12,.,TRBV5-4,TRBJ1-4,ASSPDSFNEKLF
13,.,TRBV28,TRBJ2-1,ASRTRETWHNEQF
13,TRBD1,TRBV30,TRBJ2-7,AWSITGGPTDEQY
12,.,TRBV7-8,TRBJ2-7,ASSLVAQTYEQY
12,.,TRBV27,TRBJ1-4,ASSSLATNEKLF
12,.,TRBV19,TRBJ1-1,ASSTIESNTEAF
10,.,TRBV29-1,TRBJ2-7,SVARVAYEQY
12,TRBD2,TRBV30,TRBJ2-1,AWSQRGSYNEQF
14,TRBD1,TRBV4-2,TRBJ2-1,ASSQPGTGRYNEQF
12,.,TRBV11-2,TRBJ2-1,ASNLGLIYNEQF
11,TRBD1,TRBV15,TRBJ1-1,AAQKDRGGEAF
13,TRBD1,TRBV5-1,TRBJ2-7,ASSFPGQGRGEQY
13,.,TRBV7-9,TRBJ2-7,ASSLSPTGIYEQY